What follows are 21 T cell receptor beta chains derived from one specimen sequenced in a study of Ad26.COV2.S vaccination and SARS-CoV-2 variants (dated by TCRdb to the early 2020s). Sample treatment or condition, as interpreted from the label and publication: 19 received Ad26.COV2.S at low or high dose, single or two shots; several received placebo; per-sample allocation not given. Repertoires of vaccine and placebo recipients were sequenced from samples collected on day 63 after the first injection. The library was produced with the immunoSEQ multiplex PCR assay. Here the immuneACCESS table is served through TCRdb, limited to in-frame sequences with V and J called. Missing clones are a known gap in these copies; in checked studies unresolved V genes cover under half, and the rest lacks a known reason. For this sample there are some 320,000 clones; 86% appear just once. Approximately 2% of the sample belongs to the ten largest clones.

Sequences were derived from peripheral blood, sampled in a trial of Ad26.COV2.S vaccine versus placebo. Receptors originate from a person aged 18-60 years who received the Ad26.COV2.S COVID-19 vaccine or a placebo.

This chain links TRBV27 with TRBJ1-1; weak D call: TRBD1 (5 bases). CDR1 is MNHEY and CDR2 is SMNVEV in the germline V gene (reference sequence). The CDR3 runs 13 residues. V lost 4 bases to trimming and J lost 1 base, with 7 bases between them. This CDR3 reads CASSSTGNTEAFF. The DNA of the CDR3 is TGTGCCAGCAGTTCAACAGGGAACACTGAAGCTTTCTTT.

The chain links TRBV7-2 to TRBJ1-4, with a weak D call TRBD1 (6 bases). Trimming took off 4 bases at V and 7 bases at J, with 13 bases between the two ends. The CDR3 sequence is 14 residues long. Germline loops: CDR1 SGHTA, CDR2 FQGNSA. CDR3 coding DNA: TGTGCCAGCAGCTCCAGGGGTTCGGGTGAAAAACTGTTTTTT. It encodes CASSSRGSGEKLFF. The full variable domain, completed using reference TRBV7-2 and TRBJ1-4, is GAGVSQSPSNKVTEKGKDVELRCDPISGHTALYWYRQSLGQGLEFLIYFQGNSAPDKSGLPSDRFSAERTGGSVSTLTIQRTQQEDSAVYLCASSSRGSGEKLFFGSGTQLSVL.

CDR3 sequence reads: CASSESRNLKRNYGYTF. DNA for the CDR3: TGTGCCAGCAGCGAAAGTCGGAACCTCAAGAGGAACTATGGCTACACCTTC. The J gene is TRBJ1-2, the V gene TRBV21-1. TRBV21-1 is deemed a pseudogene. The CDR3 has 17 amino acids.

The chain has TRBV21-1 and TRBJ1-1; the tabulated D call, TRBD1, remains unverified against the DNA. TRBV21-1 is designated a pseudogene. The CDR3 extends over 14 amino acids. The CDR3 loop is CASSSIDRVTEAFF. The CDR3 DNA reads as TGTGCCAGCAGCAGTATTGACAGGGTTACTGAAGCTTTCTTT.

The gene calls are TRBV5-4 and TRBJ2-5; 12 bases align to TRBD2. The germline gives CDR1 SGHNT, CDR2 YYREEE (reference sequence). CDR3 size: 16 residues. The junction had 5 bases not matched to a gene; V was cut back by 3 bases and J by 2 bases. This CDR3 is CASSSRTSGEQETQYF. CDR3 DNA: TGTGCCAGCAGCTCACGGACTAGCGGGGAGCAAGAGACCCAGTACTTC.

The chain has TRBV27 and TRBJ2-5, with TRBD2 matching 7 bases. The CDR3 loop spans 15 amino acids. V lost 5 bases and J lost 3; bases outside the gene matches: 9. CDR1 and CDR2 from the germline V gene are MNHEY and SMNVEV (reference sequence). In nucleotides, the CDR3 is TGTGCCAGCAGTCCTCAGCGGGGCGCAGAAGAGACCCAGTACTTC. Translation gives CASSPQRGAEETQYF.

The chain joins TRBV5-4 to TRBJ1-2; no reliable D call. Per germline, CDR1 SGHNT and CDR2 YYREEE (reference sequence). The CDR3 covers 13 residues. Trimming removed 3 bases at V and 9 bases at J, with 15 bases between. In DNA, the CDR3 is TGTGCCAGCAGCTCTACAGCCTCCTGGAGCTACACCTTC. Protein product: CASSSTASWSYTF.

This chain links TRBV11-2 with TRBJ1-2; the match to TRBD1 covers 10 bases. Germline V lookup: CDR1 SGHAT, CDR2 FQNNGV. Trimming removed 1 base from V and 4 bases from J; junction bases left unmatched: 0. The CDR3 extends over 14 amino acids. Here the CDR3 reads CASSLGDRGYGYTF. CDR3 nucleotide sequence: TGTGCCAGCAGCTTAGGGGACAGGGGCTATGGCTACACCTTC.

The CDR3 region is CASSFPGEGPRGGVVNEQFF. CDR3 bases: TGCGCCAGCAGCTTTCCTGGGGAGGGACCCCGCGGGGGGGTCGTCAATGAGCAGTTCTTC. The chain joins TRBV5-1 to TRBJ2-1; TRBD2 aligns across 9 bases. CDR3 length: 20 residues. Trimming cost V 2 bases and J 6 bases; bases outside gene matches: 21. Germline V gives CDR1 SGHRS, CDR2 YFSETQ.

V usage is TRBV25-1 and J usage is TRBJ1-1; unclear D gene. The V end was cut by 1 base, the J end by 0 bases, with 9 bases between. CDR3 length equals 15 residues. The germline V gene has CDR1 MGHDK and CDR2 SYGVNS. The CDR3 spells CASSESKGLNTEAFF. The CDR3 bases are TGTGCCAGCAGTGAATCAAAGGGCCTGAACACTGAAGCTTTCTTT.

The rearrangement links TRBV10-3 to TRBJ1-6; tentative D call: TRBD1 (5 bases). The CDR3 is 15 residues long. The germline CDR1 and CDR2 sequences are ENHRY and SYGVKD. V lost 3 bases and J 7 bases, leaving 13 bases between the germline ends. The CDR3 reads CAISESGVYNSPLHF. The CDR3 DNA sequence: TGTGCCATCAGTGAATCGGGGGTTTACAATTCACCCCTCCACTTT.

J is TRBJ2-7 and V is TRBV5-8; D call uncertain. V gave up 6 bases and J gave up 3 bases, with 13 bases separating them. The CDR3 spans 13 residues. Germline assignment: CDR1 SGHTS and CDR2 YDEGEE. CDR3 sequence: CASTLNWGYEQYF. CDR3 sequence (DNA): TGTGCCAGCACCCTAAATTGGGGCTACGAGCAGTACTTC.

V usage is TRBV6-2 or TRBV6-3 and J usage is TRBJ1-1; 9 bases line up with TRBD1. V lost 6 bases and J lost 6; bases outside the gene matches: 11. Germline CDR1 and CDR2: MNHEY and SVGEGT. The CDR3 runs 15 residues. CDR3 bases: TGTGCCAGCAGCCGGACCGGGACAGGGAATTCTGAAGCTTTCTTT. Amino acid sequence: CASSRTGTGNSEAFF.

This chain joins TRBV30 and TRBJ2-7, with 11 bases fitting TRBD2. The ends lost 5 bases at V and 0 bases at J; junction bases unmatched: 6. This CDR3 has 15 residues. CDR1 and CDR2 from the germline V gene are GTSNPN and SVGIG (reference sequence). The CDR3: CAWQTSGASSYEQYF. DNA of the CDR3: TGTGCCTGGCAGACTAGCGGGGCATCCTCCTACGAGCAGTACTTC.

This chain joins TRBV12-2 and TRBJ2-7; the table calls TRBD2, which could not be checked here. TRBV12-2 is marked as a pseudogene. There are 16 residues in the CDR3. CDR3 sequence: CASRFLGGSGGYEQYF. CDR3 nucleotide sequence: TGTGCAAGTCGCTTCTTAGGGGGCAGCGGGGGCTACGAGCAGTACTTC.

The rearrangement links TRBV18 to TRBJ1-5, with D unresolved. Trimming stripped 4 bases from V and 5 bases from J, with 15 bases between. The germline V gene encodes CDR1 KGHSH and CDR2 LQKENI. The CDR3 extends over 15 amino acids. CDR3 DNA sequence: TGTGCCAGCTCACAGACCCCAGCAGTGGATCAGCCCCAGCATTTT. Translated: CASSQTPAVDQPQHF. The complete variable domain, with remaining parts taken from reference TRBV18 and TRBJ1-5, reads NAGVMQNPRHLVRRRGQEARLRCSPMKGHSHVYWYRQLPEEGLKFMVYLQKENIIDESGMPKERFSAEFPKEGPSILRIQQVVRGDSAAYFCASSQTPAVDQPQHFGDGTRLSIL.

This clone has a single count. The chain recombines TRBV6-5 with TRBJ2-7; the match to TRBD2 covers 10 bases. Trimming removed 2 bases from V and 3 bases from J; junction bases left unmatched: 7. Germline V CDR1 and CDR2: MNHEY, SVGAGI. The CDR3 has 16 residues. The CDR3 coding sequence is TGTGCCAGCAGTTACACTGTAGCGGGGGGAGTCTACGAGCAGTACTTC. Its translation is CASSYTVAGGVYEQYF.

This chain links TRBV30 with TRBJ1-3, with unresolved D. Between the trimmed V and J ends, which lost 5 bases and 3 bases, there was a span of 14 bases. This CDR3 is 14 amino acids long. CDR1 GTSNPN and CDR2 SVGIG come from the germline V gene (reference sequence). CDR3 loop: CAWGPLSSGNTIYF. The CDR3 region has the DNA TGTGCCTGGGGACCCCTCTCGAGTGGAAACACCATATATTTT.

CDR3 nucleotides: TGTGCCAGCAGCCAAGAACTAGCGGGTGTCAGAGAGACCCAGTACTTC. Translated: CASSQELAGVRETQYF. The V call is TRBV4-2, the J call TRBJ2-5; 9 nucleotides match TRBD2. V shed 0 bases and J 4 bases; nucleotides not matched to a gene: 6. The germline gives CDR1 LGHNA, CDR2 YNFKEQ. The CDR3 runs to 16 residues.

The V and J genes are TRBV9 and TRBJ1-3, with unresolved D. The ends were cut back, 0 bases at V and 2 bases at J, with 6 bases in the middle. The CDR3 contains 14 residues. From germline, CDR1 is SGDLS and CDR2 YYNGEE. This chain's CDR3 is CASSVGRPGNTIYF. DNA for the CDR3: TGTGCCAGCAGCGTAGGTAGACCTGGAAACACCATATATTTT. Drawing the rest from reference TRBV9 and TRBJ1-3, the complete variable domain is DSGVTQTPKHLITATGQRVTLRCSPRSGDLSVYWYQQSLDQGLQFLIQYYNGEERAKGNILERFSAQQFPDLHSELNLSSLELGDSALYFCASSVGRPGNTIYFGEGSWLTVV.

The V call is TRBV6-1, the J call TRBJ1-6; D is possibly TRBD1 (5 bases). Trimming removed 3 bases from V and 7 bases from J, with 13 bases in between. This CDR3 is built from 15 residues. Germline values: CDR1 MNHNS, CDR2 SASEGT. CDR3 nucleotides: TGTGCCAGCAGTGATTTTGAGGGGTCCAATTCACCCCTCCACTTT. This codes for CASSDFEGSNSPLHF.